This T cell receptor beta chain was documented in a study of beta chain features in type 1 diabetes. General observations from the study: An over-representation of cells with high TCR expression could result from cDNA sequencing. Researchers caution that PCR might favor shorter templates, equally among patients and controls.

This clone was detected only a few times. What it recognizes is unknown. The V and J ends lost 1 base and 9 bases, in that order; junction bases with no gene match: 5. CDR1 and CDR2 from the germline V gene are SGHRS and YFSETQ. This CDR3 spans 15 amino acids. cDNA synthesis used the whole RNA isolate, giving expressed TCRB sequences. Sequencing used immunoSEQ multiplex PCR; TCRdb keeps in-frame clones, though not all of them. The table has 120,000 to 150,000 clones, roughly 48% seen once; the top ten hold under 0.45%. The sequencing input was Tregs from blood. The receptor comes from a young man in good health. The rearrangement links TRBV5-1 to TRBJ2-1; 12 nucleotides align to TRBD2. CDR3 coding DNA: TGCGCCAGCAGCTTGTCGCTAGCGGGAGGGAGTGAGCAGTTCTTC. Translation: CASSLSLAGGSEQFF.